The present TCR beta chain was sequenced within a study of blood T cell repertoires in COVID-19. Turning to the study itself: Samples taken during acute and convalescent COVID-19 were collected in the United States, Italy and Spain.

As handled by the study authors: Reference gene primer amplification in the assay estimated nucleated cell counts. Sequencing used immunoSEQ multiplex PCR; TCRdb keeps in-frame clones, though not all of them. Clone size and the V and J calls come from that table; the DNA yielded D and trimming. Here the sample spans roughly 270,000 clones, almost 85% being singletons. This clone was seen only once. This sequence originates from a man in his forties or fifties with active or convalescent COVID-19. Sequenced sample: peripheral blood.

This chain's CDR3 is CASSRGGLALDTQYF. The CDR3 region has the DNA TGTGCCAGCAGCCGGGGGGGACTAGCGTTAGATACGCAGTATTTT. The chain joins TRBV5-6 to TRBJ2-3; 10 bases are shared with TRBD2. Germline CDR1 SGHDT, CDR2 YYEEEE. V gave up 4 bases and J gave up 5 bases; unmatched junction bases: 7. The CDR3 sequence is 15 residues long.